The 31 T cell receptor beta chains given below trace back to one sample, sequenced in a study of cytomegalovirus exposure and HLA in healthy donors (TCRdb year 2017). Library generation was performed with the immunoSEQ multiplex PCR assay. For the multiplex PCR, a mixture combining 60 forward primers for TCR Vbeta segments and 13 reverse primers for TCR Jbeta segments was used. The table was pulled from immuneACCESS by TCRdb, which kept in-frame rearrangements only. Such tables lose some clones; where checked, under half of the loss comes from unresolved V genes, and the rest has no known cause. The sample table contains 150,000 to 160,000 clones; only one count was recorded for roughly 81% of them. The biggest ten clones account for 2% to 2.5% of the sample. Specimen: PBMCs. The receptors stem from a young woman in good health and CMV-seronegative.

This chain links TRBV5-1 with TRBJ2-3; TRBD1 might be the D (5 bases). V lost 3 bases and J lost 6, with 17 bases in between. This CDR3 comprises 15 residues. Germline V lookup: CDR1 SGHRS, CDR2 YFSETQ. CDR3 loop: CASSSQGLGADTQYF. CDR3 bases: TGCGCCAGCAGCTCTCAGGGATTAGGGGCGGATACGCAGTATTTT.

This chain joins TRBV5-5 and TRBJ2-5, with a weak D call TRBD2 (5 bases). Germline loops: CDR1 SGHKS, CDR2 YYEKEE (reference sequence). V was trimmed by 4 bases and J by 5 bases, leaving 15 bases between them. The CDR3 is 14 amino acids. The CDR3 spells CASSPRGGMETQYF. The CDR3 bases are TGTGCCAGCAGCCCCCGTGGAGGCATGGAGACCCAGTACTTC.

This CDR3 is CASSLAGGQETQYF. The CDR3 DNA sequence: TGTGCCAGCAGCTTAGCAGGGGGACAAGAGACCCAGTACTTC. This chain links TRBV7-2 with TRBJ2-5, with D maybe TRBD1 (6 bases). Germline CDR1 and CDR2: SGHTA and FQGNSA. The CDR3 runs 14 residues. V was trimmed by 0 bases and J by 2 bases, leaving 7 bases between them.

The chain joins TRBV9 to TRBJ2-3, with TRBD2 matching over 14 bases. Per germline, CDR1 SGDLS and CDR2 YYNGEE. The CDR3 length is 16 residues. V dropped 0 bases and J dropped 4; count of bases not matched to a gene: 1. The CDR3 region has the DNA TGTGCCAGCAGCGTAGGGACTAGCGGGGGGTCAGATACGCAGTATTTT. Its protein is CASSVGTSGGSDTQYF.

The chain combines TRBV4-2 with TRBJ2-7; 10 bases fit TRBD1. Germline CDR1 LGHNA, CDR2 YNFKEQ. Trimming removed 4 bases from V and 1 base from J; junction bases left unmatched: 7. The CDR3 is made up of 16 amino acids. CDR3 coding DNA: TGTGCCAGCAGCCTCCGACAGGGGGCGGAATCCTACGAGCAGTACTTC. It yields the protein CASSLRQGAESYEQYF.

The rearrangement joins TRBV15 to TRBJ1-5, with 8 nucleotides matching TRBD1. The CDR3 loop spans 17 amino acids. Per the germline V gene, CDR1 is LNHNV and CDR2 is YYDKDF (reference sequence). Trimming cost V 2 bases and J 2 bases; bases outside gene matches: 8. CDR3 sequence (DNA): TGTGCCACCAGCAGAAGGACAGGGTTTAGGGGCAATCAGCCCCAGCATTTT. It yields the protein CATSRRTGFRGNQPQHF.

The CDR3 bases are TGTGCCATCAGACGGGACACTGACACAGATACGCAGTATTTT. Translating gives CAIRRDTDTDTQYF. This chain uses TRBV10-3 with TRBJ2-3; D might be TRBD1 (6 bases). The CDR3 consists of 14 residues. Trimming shortened V by 6 bases and J by 2 bases, and 12 bases separated the two germline ends. Germline V gives CDR1 ENHRY, CDR2 SYGVKD.

The V and J genes are TRBV28 and TRBJ1-6; D is uncertain. Germline CDR1 and CDR2: MDHEN and SYDVKM. This CDR3 region has 17 residues. The V and J ends lost 2 bases and 6 bases respectively, with 17 bases between them. The CDR3 protein is CASSLLRGPDVNSPLHF. In DNA, the CDR3 is TGTGCCAGCAGTTTACTTAGAGGGCCCGACGTTAATTCACCCCTCCACTTT.

This rearrangement joins TRBV4-3 to TRBJ2-7, with D possibly matching TRBD2 (5 bases). The V end was cut by 1 base, the J end by 6 bases, with 16 bases between. The CDR3 length is 15 residues. Germline loops: CDR1 LGHNA, CDR2 YSLEER. CDR3 in amino acids: CASSQVQEVLGEQYF. The CDR3 bases are TGCGCCAGCAGCCAAGTCCAGGAGGTCCTCGGCGAGCAGTACTTC.

This chain uses TRBV29-1 with TRBJ1-4; tentatively, D is TRBD1 (5 bases). The CDR3 sequence is 12 residues long. Trimming cost V 7 bases and J 4 bases, with 10 bases left between them. Germline-derived CDR1 and CDR2 are SQVTM and ANQGSEA. CDR3 amino acids: CSARGDNEKLFF. In DNA, the CDR3 is TGCAGCGCCCGGGGGGATAATGAAAAACTGTTTTTT. The variable domain in full, with the rest retrieved from reference TRBV29-1 and TRBJ1-4, is SAVISQKPSRDICQRGTSLTIQCQVDSQVTMMFWYRQQPGQSLTLIATANQGSEATYESGFVIDKFPISRPNLTFSTLTVSNMSPEDSSIYLCSARGDNEKLFFGSGTQLSVL.

This chain joins TRBV15 and TRBJ2-1; 8 nucleotides match TRBD1. CDR1 is LNHNV, CDR2 YYDKDF, per germline (reference sequence). V trimming: 5 bases; J trimming: 0 bases; junction bases outside the gene matches: 9. The CDR3 spans 17 residues. CDR3 DNA sequence: TGTGCCACCAGCCCTCGACAGGGGCCAAGCTCCTACAATGAGCAGTTCTTC. Translating it yields CATSPRQGPSSYNEQFF.

This chain connects TRBV10-3 to TRBJ2-7; the D gene is possibly TRBD2 (5 bases). Germline-derived CDR1 and CDR2 are ENHRY and SYGVKD. V was pared by 6 bases and J by 3 bases, with 15 bases between. The CDR3 totals 14 residues. CDR3 in amino acids: CAISGVGVGYEQYF. The CDR3 nucleotides read TGTGCCATCAGCGGAGTCGGGGTGGGCTACGAGCAGTACTTC.

This chain joins TRBV10-3 and TRBJ2-7, with 10 bases lining up with TRBD2. The CDR3 extends over 15 amino acids. J lost 5 bases, V lost 2 bases, and 6 bases had no gene match. Germline CDR1 reads ENHRY; CDR2 reads SYGVKD. The DNA for the CDR3 is TGTGCCATCAGTGAGCGGCTAGCGGGAGAGGACGAGCAGTACTTC. Residues: CAISERLAGEDEQYF.

This rearrangement joins TRBV7-2 to TRBJ2-3, with a weak D call TRBD2 (6 bases). The V gene's germline CDR1 is SGHTA and CDR2 FQGNSA. This CDR3 is 13 amino acids long. The V end lost 2 bases, the J end lost 13 bases, and 16 bases lay between the germline ends. CDR3 bases: TGTGCCAGCAGCTTATTTTTTGGCGGGGAGGAGTATTTT. It specifies CASSLFFGGEEYF.

The table lists this clone with a few counts. The V call is TRBV28, the J call TRBJ1-6; a weak D match, TRBD1 (5 bases). The V end lost 6 bases, the J end lost 9 bases, and 15 bases lay between the germline ends. The germline V gene has CDR1 MDHEN and CDR2 SYDVKM. The CDR3 totals 14 residues. The CDR3 protein is CASSLPGQGSPLHF. The CDR3 bases are TGTGCCAGCAGCCTCCCCGGGCAGGGTTCACCCCTCCACTTT.

The genes are TRBV7-2 and TRBJ2-7, with 9 bases matching TRBD1. This CDR3 comprises 15 residues. Trimming cost V 5 bases and J 1 base; bases outside gene matches: 6. Germline V lookup: CDR1 SGHTA, CDR2 FQGNSA. The CDR3 coding sequence is TGTGCCAGCAGCCGGCGTGGACAGGGGTCCTACGAGCAGTACTTC. It yields the protein CASSRRGQGSYEQYF.

This clone appeared once. The chain is built from TRBV11-3 and TRBJ2-5; TRBD1 aligns across 7 bases. The J call is in doubt because the DNA end fits TRBJ2-7 better. The germline CDR1 and CDR2 sequences are SGHNT and YENEEA. The CDR3 extends over 14 amino acids. Here the CDR3 DNA reads TGTGCCAGCAGCCCCTCCCGGGACAGCTACGAGCAGTACTTC. It translates to CASSPSRDSYEQYF.

The chain joins TRBV2 to TRBJ2-1, with a possible D match to TRBD1 (5 bases). The CDR3 is 14 amino acids. CDR1 is SNHLY, CDR2 FYNNEI, per germline. With 0 bases removed from V and 10 bases from J, the gap between germline ends came to 13 bases. CDR3 nucleotide sequence: TGTGCCAGCAGTGAAGCGACAGTTGGTACAGAGCAGTTCTTC. Residues: CASSEATVGTEQFF.

A note on this clone: This same CDR3 is encoded by further DNA sequences in the sample. The chain carries TRBV27 and TRBJ1-2; D possibly corresponds to TRBD1 (5 bases). Germline assignment: CDR1 MNHEY and CDR2 SMNVEV (reference sequence). The V and J ends lost 3 bases and 2 bases respectively, with 7 bases between them. This CDR3 has 13 amino acids. CDR3 sequence reads: CASSLAGNYGYTF. DNA of the CDR3: TGTGCCAGCAGTTTGGCAGGGAACTATGGCTACACCTTC.

This clone was recorded only once. J is TRBJ2-7 and V is TRBV5-4; TRBD2 is a possible D gene (6 bases). The V gene lost 3 bases and the J gene lost 3 bases, with 16 bases spanning the gap. The CDR3 sequence is 15 residues long. The germline gives CDR1 SGHNT, CDR2 YYREEE (reference sequence). The CDR3 DNA is TGTGCCAGCAGCTCGGGGAGCGGGCAACACTACGAGCAGTACTTC. Translation gives CASSSGSGQHYEQYF.

The genes are TRBV19 and TRBJ1-5, with D hard to call. Trimming shortened V by 7 bases and J by 7 bases, and 11 bases separated the two germline ends. In germline, CDR1 is LNHDA, CDR2 SQIVND (reference sequence). CDR3 length: 12 amino acids. CDR3 in DNA: TGTGCCAGTAACGCCCCGGTCCAGCCCCAGCATTTT. Translating gives CASNAPVQPQHF.

This chain joins TRBV28 and TRBJ2-1; 10 nucleotides agree with TRBD1. CDR1 and CDR2 (germline): MDHEN, SYDVKM. Trimming cost V 6 bases and J 6 bases; bases outside gene matches: 2. The CDR3 consists of 13 residues. This chain's CDR3 is CASRGQGRNEQFF. CDR3 DNA sequence: TGTGCCAGCAGGGGACAGGGGCGCAATGAGCAGTTCTTC. The entire variable domain, with the rest obtained from reference TRBV28 and TRBJ2-1, is as follows: DVKVTQSSRYLVKRTGEKVFLECVQDMDHENMFWYRQDPGLGLRLIYFSYDVKMKEKGDIPEGYSVSREKKERFSLILESASTNQTSMYLCASRGQGRNEQFFGPGTRLTVL.

The chain joins TRBV11-3 to TRBJ2-1, with D possibly matching TRBD2 (6 bases). Trimming stripped 1 base from V and 8 bases from J, with 15 bases between. CDR3 length: 15 residues. Germline V gives CDR1 SGHNT, CDR2 YENEEA. The CDR3 region has the DNA TGTGCCAGCAGCTTAGGGGGTTCCGGGAGCGATGAGCAGTTCTTC. This translates into CASSLGGSGSDEQFF.

This clone has a single count. This chain uses TRBV7-2 with TRBJ2-6; D possibly corresponds to TRBD1 (6 bases). This CDR3 contains 16 residues. The V end lost 8 bases, the J end lost 2 bases, and 16 bases lay between the germline ends. Germline CDR1 SGHTA, CDR2 FQGNSA. In DNA, the CDR3 is TGTGCCAGCGGATCCCCTCCAGGGGCTGGGGCCAACGTCCTGACTTTC. Encoded protein: CASGSPPGAGANVLTF.

The J gene is TRBJ1-5, the V gene TRBV28; perhaps TRBD1 as D (6 bases). CDR1 and CDR2 (germline): MDHEN, SYDVKM. This CDR3 contains 14 residues. Trimming shortened V by 2 bases and J by 11 bases, and 16 bases separated the two germline ends. The CDR3 loop is CASSLPTGIGAQHF. The CDR3 coding sequence is TGTGCCAGCAGTTTACCGACAGGTATCGGGGCCCAGCATTTT.

This clone was detected once. CDR3 loop: CASSLRLAGPPESQYF. The CDR3 DNA follows: TGTGCCAGCAGTTTACGACTAGCGGGACCCCCCGAGTCCCAGTACTTC. This rearrangement joins TRBV27 to TRBJ2-5; 11 bases are shared with TRBD2. Germline values: CDR1 MNHEY, CDR2 SMNVEV (reference sequence). V lost 2 bases and J lost 9; bases outside the gene matches: 11. The CDR3 runs 16 residues.

This clone showed up just a few times. The CDR3 here is CASSYEGTGDSPLHF. The CDR3 DNA is TGTGCCAGCAGTTACGAAGGGACAGGGGACTCACCCCTCCACTTT. This chain joins TRBV6-5 and TRBJ1-6, with 10 bases identical to TRBD1. CDR1 MNHEY and CDR2 SVGAGI come from the germline V gene. The CDR3 contains 15 residues. The junction had 5 bases not matched to a gene; V was cut back by 2 bases and J by 10 bases.

The chain couples TRBV7-2 to TRBJ2-5; D perhaps matches TRBD1 (7 bases). CDR3 length: 16 residues. Trimming stripped 0 bases from V and 5 bases from J, with 16 bases between. Germline CDR1 is SGHTA and CDR2 is FQGNSA. CDR3 protein: CASSLAGLAGGETQYF. The CDR3 DNA is TGTGCCAGCAGCTTAGCGGGTTTGGCAGGGGGGGAGACCCAGTACTTC.

The DNA of the CDR3 is TGTGCCAGCAGAACCCTCCTGGCGGGGGGCCCTGACCACCAGCCCCAGCATTTT. Its translation is CASRTLLAGGPDHQPQHF. This chain uses TRBV28 with TRBJ1-5, with a tentative D call TRBD1 (6 bases). Per germline, CDR1 MDHEN and CDR2 SYDVKM. The CDR3 is 18 amino acids. V lost 6 bases to trimming and J lost 7 bases, with 28 bases between them.

This clone was counted once. The V and J genes are TRBV20-1 and TRBJ1-1; D may be TRBD1 (6 bases). CDR3 size: 11 residues. The V gene's germline CDR1 is DFQATT and CDR2 SNEGSKA (reference sequence). V lost 6 bases, J lost 5 bases, and 10 bases lay in between. The CDR3 coding sequence is TGCAGTGCACACAGGGTTACTGAAGCTTTCTTT. The encoded protein is CSAHRVTEAFF.

This chain connects TRBV9 to TRBJ2-1; 7 bases match TRBD1. V shed 0 bases, J shed 2 bases, and the junction held 2 bases outside the gene matches. The germline V gene encodes CDR1 SGDLS and CDR2 YYNGEE. The CDR3 is 15 residues long. CDR3 residues: CASSVGQGAYNEQFF. CDR3 nucleotide sequence: TGTGCCAGCAGCGTAGGGCAGGGGGCCTACAATGAGCAGTTCTTC.